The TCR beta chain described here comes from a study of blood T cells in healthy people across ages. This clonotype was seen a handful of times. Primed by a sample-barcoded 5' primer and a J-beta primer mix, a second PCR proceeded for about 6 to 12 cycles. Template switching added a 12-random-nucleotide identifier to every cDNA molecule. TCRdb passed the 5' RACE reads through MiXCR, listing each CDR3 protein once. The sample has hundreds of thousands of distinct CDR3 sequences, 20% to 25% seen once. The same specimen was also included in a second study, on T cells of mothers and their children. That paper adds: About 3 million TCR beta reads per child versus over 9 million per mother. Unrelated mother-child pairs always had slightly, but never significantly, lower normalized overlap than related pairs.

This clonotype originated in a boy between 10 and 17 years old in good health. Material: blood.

CDR3 sequence reads: CASTSSSGANVLTF. The CDR3 DNA sequence: TGCGCCAGCACCTCGAGCTCTGGGGCCAACGTCCTGACTTTC. V gene TRBV5-1 combines with J gene TRBJ2-6; D is undetermined. The CDR3 is made up of 14 amino acids. Germline assignment: CDR1 SGHRS and CDR2 YFSETQ. Trimming took off 6 bases at V and 0 bases at J, with 7 bases between the two ends. Full variable domain (remainder filled in from reference TRBV5-1 and TRBJ2-6): KAGVTQTPRYLIKTRGQQVTLSCSPISGHRSVSWYQQTPGQGLQFLFEYFSETQRNKGNFPGRFSGRQFSNSRSEMNVSTLELGDSALYLCASTSSSGANVLTFGAGSRLTVL.